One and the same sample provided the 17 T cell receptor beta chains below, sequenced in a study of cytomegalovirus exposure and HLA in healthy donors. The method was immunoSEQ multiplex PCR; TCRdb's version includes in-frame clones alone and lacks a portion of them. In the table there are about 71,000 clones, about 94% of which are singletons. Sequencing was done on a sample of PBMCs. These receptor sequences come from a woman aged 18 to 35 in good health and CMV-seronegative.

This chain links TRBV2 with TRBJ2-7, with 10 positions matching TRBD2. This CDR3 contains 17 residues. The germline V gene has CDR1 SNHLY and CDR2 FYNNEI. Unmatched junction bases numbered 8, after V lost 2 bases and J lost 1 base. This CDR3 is CASSEFGTSDLSYEQYF. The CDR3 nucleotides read TGTGCCAGCAGTGAATTTGGGACTAGCGATTTGTCCTACGAGCAGTACTTC.

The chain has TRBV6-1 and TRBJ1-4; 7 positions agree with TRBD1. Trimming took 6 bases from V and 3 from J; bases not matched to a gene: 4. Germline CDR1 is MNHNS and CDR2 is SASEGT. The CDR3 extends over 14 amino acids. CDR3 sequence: CASRQGTANEKLFF. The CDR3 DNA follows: TGTGCCAGCAGACAGGGGACAGCTAATGAAAAACTGTTTTTT.

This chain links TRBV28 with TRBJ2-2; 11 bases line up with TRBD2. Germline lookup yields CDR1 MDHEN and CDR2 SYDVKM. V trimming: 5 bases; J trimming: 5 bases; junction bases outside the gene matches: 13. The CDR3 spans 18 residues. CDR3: CASSPLLLAGGLTGELFF. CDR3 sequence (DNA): TGTGCCAGCAGTCCCCTTTTGCTAGCGGGAGGCCTTACCGGGGAGCTGTTTTTT. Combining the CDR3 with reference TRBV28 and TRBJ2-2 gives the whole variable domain DVKVTQSSRYLVKRTGEKVFLECVQDMDHENMFWYRQDPGLGLRLIYFSYDVKMKEKGDIPEGYSVSREKKERFSLILESASTNQTSMYLCASSPLLLAGGLTGELFFGEGSRLTVL.

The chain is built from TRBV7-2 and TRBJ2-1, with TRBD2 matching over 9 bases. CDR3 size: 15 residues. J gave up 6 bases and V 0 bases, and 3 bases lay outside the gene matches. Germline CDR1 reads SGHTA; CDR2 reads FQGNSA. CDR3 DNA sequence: TGTGCCAGCAGCTTAGCTAGCGGGAGCTCCAATGAGCAGTTCTTC. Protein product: CASSLASGSSNEQFF.

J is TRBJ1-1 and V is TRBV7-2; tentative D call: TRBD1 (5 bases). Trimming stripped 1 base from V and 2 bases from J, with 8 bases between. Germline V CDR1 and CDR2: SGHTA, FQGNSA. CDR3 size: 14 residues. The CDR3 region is CASSLGGGNTEAFF. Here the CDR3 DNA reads TGTGCCAGCAGCTTAGGGGGGGGTAACACTGAAGCTTTCTTT. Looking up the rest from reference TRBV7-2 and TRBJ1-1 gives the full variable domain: GAGVSQSPSNKVTEKGKDVELRCDPISGHTALYWYRQSLGQGLEFLIYFQGNSAPDKSGLPSDRFSAERTGGSVSTLTIQRTQQEDSAVYLCASSLGGGNTEAFFGQGTRLTVV.

The CDR3 protein is CASSLSTSGRGAGYEQYF. DNA of the CDR3: TGTGCCAGCAGTTTATCGACTAGCGGGAGAGGGGCGGGGTACGAGCAGTACTTC. V usage is TRBV27 and J usage is TRBJ2-7; 12 positions match TRBD2. The CDR3 is made up of 18 amino acids. Germline V gene sequence: CDR1 MNHEY, CDR2 SMNVEV (reference sequence). V shed 0 bases, J shed 4 bases, and the junction held 10 bases outside the gene matches.

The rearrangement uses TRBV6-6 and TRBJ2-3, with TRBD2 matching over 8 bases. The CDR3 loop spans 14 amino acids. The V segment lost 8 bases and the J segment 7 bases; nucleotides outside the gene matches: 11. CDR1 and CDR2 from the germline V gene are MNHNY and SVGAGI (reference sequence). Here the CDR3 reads CASHPGGAMNTQYF. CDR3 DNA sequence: TGTGCCAGCCACCCGGGGGGGGCAATGAATACGCAGTATTTT.

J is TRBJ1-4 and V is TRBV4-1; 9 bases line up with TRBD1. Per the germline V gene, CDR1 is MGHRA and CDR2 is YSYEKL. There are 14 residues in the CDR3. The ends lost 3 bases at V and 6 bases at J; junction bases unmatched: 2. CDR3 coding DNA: TGCGCCAGCAGCCAGGACAGGGGTGATGAAAAACTGTTTTTT. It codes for CASSQDRGDEKLFF.

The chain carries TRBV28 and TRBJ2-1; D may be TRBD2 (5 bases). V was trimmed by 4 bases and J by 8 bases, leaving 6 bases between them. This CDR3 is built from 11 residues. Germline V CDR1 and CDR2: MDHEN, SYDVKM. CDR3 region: CASSSGDEQFF. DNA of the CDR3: TGTGCCAGCAGTTCCGGGGATGAGCAGTTCTTC.

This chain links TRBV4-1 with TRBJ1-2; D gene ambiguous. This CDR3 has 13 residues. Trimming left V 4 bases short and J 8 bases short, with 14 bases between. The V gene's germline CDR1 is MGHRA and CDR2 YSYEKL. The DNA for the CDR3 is TGCGCCAGCAGCCTTTTCGTACAGTCCGGCTACACCTTC. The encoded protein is CASSLFVQSGYTF.

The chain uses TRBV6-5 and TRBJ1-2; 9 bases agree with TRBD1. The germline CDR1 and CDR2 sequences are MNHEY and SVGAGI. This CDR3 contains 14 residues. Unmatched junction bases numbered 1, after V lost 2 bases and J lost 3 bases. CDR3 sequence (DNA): TGTGCCAGCAGTTACGGGGACAGGGACTATGGCTACACCTTC. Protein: CASSYGDRDYGYTF.

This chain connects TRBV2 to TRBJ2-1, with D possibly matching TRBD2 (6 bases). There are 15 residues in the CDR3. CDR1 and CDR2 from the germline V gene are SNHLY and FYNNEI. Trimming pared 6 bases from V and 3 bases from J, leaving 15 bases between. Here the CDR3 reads CASRDRLGRYNEQFF. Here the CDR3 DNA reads TGTGCCAGCAGGGACCGACTAGGCCGCTACAATGAGCAGTTCTTC.

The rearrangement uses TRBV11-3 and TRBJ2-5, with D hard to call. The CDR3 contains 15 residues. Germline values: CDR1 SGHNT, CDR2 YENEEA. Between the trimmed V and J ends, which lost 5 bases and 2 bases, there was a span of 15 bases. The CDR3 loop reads CASSHGGQPQETQYF. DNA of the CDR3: TGTGCCAGCAGCCACGGTGGGCAGCCACAAGAGACCCAGTACTTC.

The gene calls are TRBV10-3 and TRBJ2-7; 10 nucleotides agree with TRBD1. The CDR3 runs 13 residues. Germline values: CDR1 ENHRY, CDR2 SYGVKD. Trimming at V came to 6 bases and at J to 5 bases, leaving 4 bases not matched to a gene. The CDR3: CAISWTGGDEQYF. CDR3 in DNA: TGTGCCATCAGCTGGACAGGGGGTGACGAGCAGTACTTC.

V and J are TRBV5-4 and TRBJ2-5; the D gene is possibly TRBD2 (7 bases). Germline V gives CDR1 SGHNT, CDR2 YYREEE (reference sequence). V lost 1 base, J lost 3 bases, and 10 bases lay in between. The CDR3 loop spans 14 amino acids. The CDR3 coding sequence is TGTGCCAGCAGCTTGAGGGGGGGGGAAGAGACCCAGTACTTC. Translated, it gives CASSLRGGEETQYF.

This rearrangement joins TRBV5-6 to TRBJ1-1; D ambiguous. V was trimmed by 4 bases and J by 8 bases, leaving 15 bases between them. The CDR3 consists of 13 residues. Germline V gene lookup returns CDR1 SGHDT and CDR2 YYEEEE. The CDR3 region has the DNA TGTGCCAGCAGCCACGCGACCTCGGAGGAAGCTTTCTTT. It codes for CASSHATSEEAFF.

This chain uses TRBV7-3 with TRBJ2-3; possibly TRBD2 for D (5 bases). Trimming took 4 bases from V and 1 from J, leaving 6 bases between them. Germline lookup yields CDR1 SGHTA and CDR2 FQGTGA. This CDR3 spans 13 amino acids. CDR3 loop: CASSSGGTDTQYF. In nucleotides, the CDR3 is TGTGCCAGCAGCTCCGGGGGCACAGATACGCAGTATTTT.